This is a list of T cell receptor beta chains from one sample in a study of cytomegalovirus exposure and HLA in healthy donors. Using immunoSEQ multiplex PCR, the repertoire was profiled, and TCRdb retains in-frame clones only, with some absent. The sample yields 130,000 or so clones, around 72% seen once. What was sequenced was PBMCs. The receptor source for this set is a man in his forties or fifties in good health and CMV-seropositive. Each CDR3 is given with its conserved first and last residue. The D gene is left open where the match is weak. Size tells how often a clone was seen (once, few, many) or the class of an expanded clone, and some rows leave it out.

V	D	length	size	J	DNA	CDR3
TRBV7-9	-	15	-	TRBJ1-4	TGTTCCAGCAGCTCGATCGGCAGGGCTAATGAAAAACTGTTTTTT	CSSSSIGRANEKLFF
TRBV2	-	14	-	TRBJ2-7	TGTGCCAGCAGAGCACTGATCAGGGATTACGAGCAGTACTTC	CASRALIRDYEQYF
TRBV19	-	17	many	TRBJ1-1	TGTGCCAGTAGTATGCCCCAGGGGTCGGATATGAACACTGAAGCTTTCTTT	CASSMPQGSDMNTEAFF
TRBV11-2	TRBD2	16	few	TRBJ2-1	TGTGCCAGCAGCTCCCGCCTAGCGGGGGCGGTCTTAGAGCAGTTCTTC	CASSSRLAGAVLEQFF
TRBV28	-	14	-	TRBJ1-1	TGTGCCAGCAGTTTAAGACAAGTGAACACTGAAGCTTTCTTT	CASSLRQVNTEAFF
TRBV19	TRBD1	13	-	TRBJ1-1	TGTGCCAGTAGTGACAGGGAGAACACTGAAGCTTTCTTT	CASSDRENTEAFF
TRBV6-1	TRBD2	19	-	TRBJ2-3	TGTGCCAGCAGTGAAGGTCTGGGACTAGCGGGGATTAGCACAGATACGCAGTATTTT	CASSEGLGLAGISTDTQYF
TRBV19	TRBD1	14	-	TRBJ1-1	TGTGCCAGTAGTATTAAGGGGGCAAGAGCTGAAGCTTTCTTT	CASSIKGARAEAFF
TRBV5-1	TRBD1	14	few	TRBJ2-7	TGCGCCAGCAGCTTGGACAGGGGAGTTAGTGAGCAGTACTTC	CASSLDRGVSEQYF
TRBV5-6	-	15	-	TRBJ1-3	TGTGCCAGCAGCTCGGGACTTAACTCTGGAAACACCATATATTTT	CASSSGLNSGNTIYF
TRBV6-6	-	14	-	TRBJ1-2	TGTGCCAGCACCGAAGGGGCTATTAACTATGGCTACACCTTC	CASTEGAINYGYTF
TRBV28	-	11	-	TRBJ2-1	TGTGCCACCACGGCGGCGGATGAGCAGTTCTTC	CATTAADEQFF
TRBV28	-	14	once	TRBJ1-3	TGTGCCAGCAGTGACAGTATCTCTGGAAACACCATATATTTT	CASSDSISGNTIYF
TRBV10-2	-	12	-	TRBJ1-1	TGCGCCAGCAGTGATGCGAAGACTGAAGCTTTCTTT	CASSDAKTEAFF
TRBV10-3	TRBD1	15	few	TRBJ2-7	TGTGCCATCAGTGAGCCGGGACAGGCGGCAGACGAGCAGTACTTC	CAISEPGQAADEQYF
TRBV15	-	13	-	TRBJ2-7	TGTGCCACCAGCTCAGGACAAGCCTACGAGCAGTACTTC	CATSSGQAYEQYF
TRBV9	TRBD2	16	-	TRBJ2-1	TGTGCCAGCAGCGAGGGACTAGCGGGAGCGGGCAATGAGCAGTTCTTC	CASSEGLAGAGNEQFF
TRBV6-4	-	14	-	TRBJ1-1	TGTGCCAGCCATCCCTTGACAGTGAACACTGAAGCTTTCTTT	CASHPLTVNTEAFF
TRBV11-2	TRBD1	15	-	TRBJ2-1	TGTGCCAGCAGCTCGGGACAGGGAGGCTACAATGAGCAGTTCTTC	CASSSGQGGYNEQFF
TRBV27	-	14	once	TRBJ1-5	TGTGCCAGCAGTTTACAGGGCCGGGGGCAGCCCCAGCATTTT	CASSLQGRGQPQHF
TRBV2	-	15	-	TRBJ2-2	TGTGCCAGCAGTGAAATTCTCCTTCCCACCGGGGAGCTGTTTTTT	CASSEILLPTGELFF
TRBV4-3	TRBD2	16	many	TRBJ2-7	TGCGCCAGCAGCCAAAAGGCGGGAGCCCCCTCCTACGAGCAGTACTTC	CASSQKAGAPSYEQYF